The T cell receptor (beta chain) under discussion was sequenced for a study of T cell responses to AZD1222 COVID-19 vaccine. Whole-study results and caveats: Two AZD1222 doses significantly raised spike-specific TCR breadth and depth over controls. It was only six AZD1222 recipients who were seropositive at baseline. A mostly white British donor set with more females was recruited, and clonal diversity was possibly underestimated.

Clones were sequenced by immunoSEQ multiplex PCR, and TCRdb holds only the in-frame ones, with some missing. The data contain about 110,000 clones, roughly 90% of them singletons. Points on this clone: The antigen remains undetermined.

The CDR3 is 16 residues long. The germline V gene encodes CDR1 MGHRA and CDR2 YSYEKL. V was trimmed by 4 bases and J by 5 bases, leaving 20 bases between them. Sequenced here: peripheral blood, sampled on day 0 of AZD1222 vaccination. This chain joins TRBV4-1 and TRBJ1-1; a possible D gene is TRBD1 (5 bases). The TCR was taken from an adult in good health. The CDR3 spells CASSPGRGALWTEAFF. The CDR3 DNA sequence: TGCGCCAGCAGCCCAGGGCGCGGGGCCTTGTGGACTGAAGCTTTCTTT.